The 17 T cell receptor beta chains below all came from one sample that was sequenced in a study of CD8 T cells in Susac syndrome. RNA in amounts of roughly 0.5 to 1 ug was reverse transcribed with random hexamers. TCRdb processed the immunoSEQ multiplex PCR reads anew with MiXCR; each CDR3 protein has one entry. The repertoire consists of roughly 180,000 distinct CDR3 sequences, with roughly 94% occurring once and the leading ten covering 0.099%. The specimen sequenced was CD4+ T cells from PBMCs. The origin of the receptors is a human donor with Susac syndrome.

The V and J genes are TRBV29-1 and TRBJ2-1, with no clear D. Germline V gene lookup returns CDR1 SQVTM and CDR2 ANQGSEA. The CDR3 spans 14 residues. The V gene lost 4 bases and the J gene lost 2 bases, with 12 bases spanning the gap. As DNA, the CDR3 is TGCAGCGTTGTCGACAAACGGGCCTACAATGAGCAGTTCTTC. Its protein is CSVVDKRAYNEQFF.

The chain recombines TRBV9 with TRBJ2-1, with 7 positions matching TRBD1. The V segment lost 0 bases and the J segment 0 bases; nucleotides outside the gene matches: 3. CDR3 length: 16 residues. Germline CDR1 SGDLS, CDR2 YYNGEE. CDR3 DNA sequence: TGTGCCAGCAGCGTAGCGGACAGGCACTCCTACAATGAGCAGTTCTTC. It translates to CASSVADRHSYNEQFF.

This chain joins TRBV25-1 and TRBJ1-2; possible D gene TRBD1, 5 bases. The CDR3 is 13 residues long. Germline V lookup: CDR1 MGHDK, CDR2 SYGVNS. V gave up 4 bases and J gave up 4 bases, with 10 bases separating them. The CDR3 sequence: CASSVGHGYGYTF. In DNA form, the CDR3 reads TGTGCCAGCAGTGTAGGACACGGCTATGGCTACACCTTC.

This sequence joins TRBV28 and TRBJ2-1; 7 bases are a match to TRBD2. The CDR3 is 17 residues long. The junction had 19 bases not matched to a gene; V was cut back by 6 bases and J by 8 bases. Looked up from germline, CDR1 is MDHEN and CDR2 is SYDVKM. CDR3 sequence: CASRGSTSLGPWDEQFF. As DNA, the CDR3 is TGTGCCAGCAGGGGATCGACTAGCTTGGGTCCTTGGGATGAGCAGTTCTTC.

The chain joins TRBV29-1 to TRBJ2-5; TRBD2 might be the D (6 bases). Germline CDR1 reads SQVTM; CDR2 reads ANQGSEA. The CDR3 has 14 residues. Trimming removed 4 bases at V and 2 bases at J, with 14 bases between. CDR3 sequence reads: CSVGGLGFQETQYF. CDR3 bases: TGCAGCGTTGGGGGACTGGGTTTTCAAGAGACCCAGTACTTC.

The CDR3 spells CASSLGDARGGRFYGYTF. The CDR3, as DNA: TGTGCCAGCAGTTTAGGGGATGCACGCGGTGGCAGGTTCTATGGCTACACCTTC. The chain is built from TRBV27 and TRBJ1-2; D unresolved. This CDR3 has 18 residues. With 2 bases removed from V and 4 bases from J, the gap between germline ends came to 23 bases. In germline, CDR1 is MNHEY, CDR2 SMNVEV (reference sequence).

The chain links TRBV30 to TRBJ2-1; no clear D. Trimming left V 0 bases short and J 4 bases short, with 1 base between. Germline values: CDR1 GTSNPN, CDR2 SVGIG (reference sequence). CDR3 length: 11 amino acids. CDR3 DNA: TGTGCCTGGAGTGTATACAATGAGCAGTTCTTC. This gives the protein CAWSVYNEQFF.

This chain joins TRBV12-3 or TRBV12-4 and TRBJ2-3; D call uncertain. V dropped 3 bases and J dropped 0 bases, with 7 bases sitting between them. This CDR3 is built from 14 residues. CDR3 coding DNA: TGTGCCAGCAGTTTTACCGGGAGCACAGATACGCAGTATTTT. It is translated as CASSFTGSTDTQYF.

The chain has TRBV12-3 or TRBV12-4 and TRBJ2-7; 9 bases line up with TRBD1. With 5 bases clipped from V and 0 bases from J, the junction kept 8 bases outside the gene matches. This CDR3 has 16 amino acids. CDR3 sequence (DNA): TGTGCCAGCAGTCCGGGACAGGGTATTGTCTCCTACGAGCAGTACTTC. It is translated as CASSPGQGIVSYEQYF.

Here the CDR3 DNA reads TGTGCCAGCAGCTTATCCTGGACAGGAGTCTATGGCTACACCTTC. It encodes CASSLSWTGVYGYTF. The gene calls are TRBV7-9 and TRBJ1-2; 7 nucleotides agree with TRBD1. The CDR3 consists of 15 residues. The germline V gene has CDR1 SEHNR and CDR2 FQNEAQ (reference sequence). Trimming removed 2 bases from V and 4 bases from J; junction bases left unmatched: 7.

V is TRBV20-1 and J is TRBJ1-1, with D unclear. The germline V gene has CDR1 DFQATT and CDR2 SNEGSKA (reference sequence). V lost 5 bases and J 0 bases, leaving 13 bases between the germline ends. The CDR3 sequence is 14 residues long. The CDR3 sequence is CSAHTAGVNTEAFF. Here the CDR3 DNA reads TGCAGTGCTCATACAGCAGGTGTGAACACTGAAGCTTTCTTT.

This rearrangement joins TRBV18 to TRBJ2-3; unclear D gene. In germline, CDR1 is KGHSH, CDR2 LQKENI. Between the trimmed V and J ends, which lost 6 bases and 0 bases, there was a span of 7 bases. CDR3 length: 13 residues. The CDR3 region has the DNA TGTGCCAGCTCGGTTTTAAGCACAGATACGCAGTATTTT. Residues: CASSVLSTDTQYF. Variable domain in full (rest from reference TRBV18 and TRBJ2-3): NAGVMQNPRHLVRRRGQEARLRCSPMKGHSHVYWYRQLPEEGLKFMVYLQKENIIDESGMPKERFSAEFPKEGPSILRIQQVVRGDSAAYFCASSVLSTDTQYFGPGTRLTVL.

The gene calls are TRBV6-5 and TRBJ2-7, with 7 bases lining up with TRBD2. The CDR3 extends over 15 amino acids. Germline assignment: CDR1 MNHEY and CDR2 SVGAGI. The J segment lost 0 bases and the V segment lost 0 bases, leaving 2 bases of the junction unmatched. This CDR3 reads CASSYSERGSYEQYF. CDR3 bases: TGTGCCAGCAGTTACTCGGAGCGGGGCTCCTACGAGCAGTACTTC.

J is TRBJ2-5 and V is TRBV6-2 or TRBV6-3; possible D gene TRBD2, 5 bases. The germline V and J ends were trimmed by 6 bases and 7 bases, with 15 bases remaining between them. The CDR3 runs 13 residues. Germline V gene sequence: CDR1 MNHEY, CDR2 SVGEGT. CDR3 sequence: CASSPLSGGTQYF. CDR3 DNA sequence: TGTGCCAGCAGCCCTCTCAGTGGAGGGACCCAGTACTTC.

This clonotype has just one count. The chain recombines TRBV30 with TRBJ2-6; no firm D call. The CDR3 runs to 15 residues. The germline gives CDR1 GTSNPN, CDR2 SVGIG (reference sequence). Trimming shortened V by 3 bases and J by 2 bases, and 11 bases separated the two germline ends. The CDR3 here is CAWRWPGAGANVLTF. CDR3 sequence (DNA): TGTGCCTGGAGGTGGCCCGGCGCTGGGGCCAACGTCCTGACTTTC. Full variable domain (remainder filled in from reference TRBV30 and TRBJ2-6): SQTIHQWPATLVQPVGSPLSLECTVEGTSNPNLYWYRQAAGRGLQLLFYSVGIGQISSEVPQNLSASRPQDRQFILSSKKLLLSDSGFYLCAWRWPGAGANVLTFGAGSRLTVL.

This chain joins TRBV15 and TRBJ2-7; no clear D gene. V lost 3 bases and J 5 bases, leaving 17 bases between the germline ends. The CDR3 contains 15 residues. Germline values: CDR1 LNHNV, CDR2 YYDKDF (reference sequence). The CDR3 DNA sequence: TGTGCCACCAGCAGTACTGACCGATTGGGGAACGAGCAGTACTTC. Its translation is CATSSTDRLGNEQYF.

The rearrangement links TRBV29-1 to TRBJ1-1; TRBD1 matches 7 bases. The CDR3 covers 16 residues. Unmatched junction bases numbered 15, after V lost 4 bases and J lost 4 bases. Germline assignment: CDR1 SQVTM and CDR2 ANQGSEA. The CDR3: CSVVPPQGYGSTEAFF. Written as DNA, the CDR3 is TGCAGCGTTGTCCCACCACAGGGGTATGGAAGCACTGAAGCTTTCTTT.